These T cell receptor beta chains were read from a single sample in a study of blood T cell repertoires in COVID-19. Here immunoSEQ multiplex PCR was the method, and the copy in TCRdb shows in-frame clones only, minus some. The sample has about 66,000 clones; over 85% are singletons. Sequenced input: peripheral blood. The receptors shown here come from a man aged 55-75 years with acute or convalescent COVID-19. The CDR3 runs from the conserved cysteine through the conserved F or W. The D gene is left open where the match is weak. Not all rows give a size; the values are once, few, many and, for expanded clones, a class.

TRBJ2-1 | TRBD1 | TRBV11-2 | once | TGTGCCAGCAGCTCGGGACAGGGGGTCGGTGAGCAGTTCTTC | CASSSGQGVGEQFF
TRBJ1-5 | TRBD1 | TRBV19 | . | TGTGCCAGTAGTATCCTCAGGGGGCACGGCAATCAGCCCCAGCATTTT | CASSILRGHGNQPQHF
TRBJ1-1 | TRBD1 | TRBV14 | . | TGTGCCAGCAGCCTCCGGACAGGGGACGAGAACACTGAAGCTTTCTTT | CASSLRTGDENTEAFF
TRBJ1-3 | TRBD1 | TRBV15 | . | TGTGCCACCAGTGGAATCACAGGGGCCTCTGGAAACACCATATATTTT | CATSGITGASGNTIYF
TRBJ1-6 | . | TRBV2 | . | TGTGCCAGCAGTGTCGGGTCCGTGCCCCTCCACTTT | CASSVGSVPLHF
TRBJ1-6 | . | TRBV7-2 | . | TGTGCCAGCAAATCAGGGAACTCCTATAATTCACCCCTCCACTTT | CASKSGNSYNSPLHF
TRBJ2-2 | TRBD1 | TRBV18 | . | TGTGCCAGCTCATTTCTCACAGGGGGTATATCGCGGACCGGGGAGCTGTTTTTT | CASSFLTGGISRTGELFF
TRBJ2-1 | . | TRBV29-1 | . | TGCAGCGCCGTTCCGGGACACAAATCCTACAATGAGCAGTTCTTC | CSAVPGHKSYNEQFF
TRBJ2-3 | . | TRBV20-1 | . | TGCAGTGCTAGTCCATCAGGGCAAGCAGATACGCAGTATTTT | CSASPSGQADTQYF
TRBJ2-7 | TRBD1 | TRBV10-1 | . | TGCGCCAGCAGTTCCGGACAGGGGGTGTACGAGCAGTACTTC | CASSSGQGVYEQYF
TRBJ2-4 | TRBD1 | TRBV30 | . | TGTGCCTGGAGTGGAGGACAGGGGGCGGGCATTCAGTACTTC | CAWSGGQGAGIQYF
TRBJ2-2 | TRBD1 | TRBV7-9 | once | TGTGCCAGCAGCTCCCCGACAGGGGTGATTACCGGGGAGCTGTTTTTT | CASSSPTGVITGELFF
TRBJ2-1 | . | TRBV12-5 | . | TGTGCTAGTGGTTTGGTACCGGGCAATGAGCAGTTCTTC | CASGLVPGNEQFF
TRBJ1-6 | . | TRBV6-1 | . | TGTGCCAGCAGGGAAGGTTCCAGATCCTATAATTCACCCCTCCACTTT | CASREGSRSYNSPLHF
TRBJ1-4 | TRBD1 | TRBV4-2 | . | TGTGCCAGCGGAGCTTCGGGACAGGGTGACGAAAAACTGTTTTTT | CASGASGQGDEKLFF
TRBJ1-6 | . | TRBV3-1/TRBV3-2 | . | TGTGCCAGCAGCCAAGCGGGCTATAATTCACCCCTCCACTTT | CASSQAGYNSPLHF
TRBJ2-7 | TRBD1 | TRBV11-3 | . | TGTGCCAGCAGCTTAGCTTCGGACAGGGTTTACGAGCAGTACTTC | CASSLASDRVYEQYF
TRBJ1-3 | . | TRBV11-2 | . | TGTGCCAGCAGCTTAAGAGTCGGCTCTGGAAACACCATATATTTT | CASSLRVGSGNTIYF
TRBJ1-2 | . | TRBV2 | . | TGTGCCATCGAGAGGTCAGGGGCGGCTAACTATGGCTACACCTTC | CAIERSGAANYGYTF
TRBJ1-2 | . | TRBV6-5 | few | TGTGCCAGCAGTTCTACGGACGTAGGGGGCTATGGCTACACCTTC | CASSSTDVGGYGYTF
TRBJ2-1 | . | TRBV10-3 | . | TGTGCCATCAGTAATGCGGTTAGGAAGCAGTTCTTC | CAISNAVRKQFF
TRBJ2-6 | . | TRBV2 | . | TGTGCCAGCGGGAGGGGGGAGACCGGGGCCAACGTCCTGACTTTC | CASGRGETGANVLTF
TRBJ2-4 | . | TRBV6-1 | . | TGTGCCAGCAGTGAGATGGGGGCCCGAGGCATTCAGTACTTC | CASSEMGARGIQYF
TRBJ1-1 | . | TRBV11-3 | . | TGTGCCAGCAGCTCAGGGAGGTACACTGAAGCTTTCTTT | CASSSGRYTEAFF
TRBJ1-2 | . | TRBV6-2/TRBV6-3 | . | TGTGCCAGCAGTTCTGACAGGTCAGCGGCCTACTTC | CASSSDRSAAYF
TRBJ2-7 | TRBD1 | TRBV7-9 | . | TGTGCCAGCAGCTTCCCGACAGGGGGATCCTACGAGCAGTACTTC | CASSFPTGGSYEQYF
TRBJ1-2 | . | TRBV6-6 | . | TGTGCCAGCAGTTACGAGGCAGCCGAGGACTATGGCTACACCTTC | CASSYEAAEDYGYTF
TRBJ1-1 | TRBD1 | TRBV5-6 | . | TGTGCCAGCAGCACCCAGACAGGGGCCCACACGACGACTGAAGCTTTCTTT | CASSTQTGAHTTTEAFF
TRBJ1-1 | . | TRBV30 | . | TGTGCCTGGAGGCTGAGCCGCAAAGCTTTCTTT | CAWRLSRKAFF
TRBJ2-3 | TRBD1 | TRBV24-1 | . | TGTGCCACCAATTCGGACAGGGGACTCGAAGATACGCAGTATTTT | CATNSDRGLEDTQYF
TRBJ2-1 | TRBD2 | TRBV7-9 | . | TGTGCCAGCAGCCCCACTAGCGGGGGGGCCTACAATGAGCAGTTCTTC | CASSPTSGGAYNEQFF
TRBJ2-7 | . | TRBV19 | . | TGTGCCAGTAGTAATCTGGGCGTCTCCTACGAGCAGTACTTC | CASSNLGVSYEQYF
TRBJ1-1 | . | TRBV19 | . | TGTGCCAGTAGTATCGGAGAGACTGAAGCTTTCTTT | CASSIGETEAFF
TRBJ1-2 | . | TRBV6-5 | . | TGTGCCAGCAGGGCGGCTGGCAGCTCAAACTATGGCTACACCTTC | CASRAAGSSNYGYTF
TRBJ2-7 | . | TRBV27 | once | TGTGCCAGCAGCAACACAGGGTTCTACGAGCAGTACTTC | CASSNTGFYEQYF
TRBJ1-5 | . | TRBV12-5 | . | TGTGCTAGTGGTTTGGTTCAGTTTGGTCAGCCCCAGCATTTT | CASGLVQFGQPQHF
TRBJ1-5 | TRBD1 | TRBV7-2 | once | TGTGCCAGCAGCTCCCAGACAGGGAGGAATCAGCCCCAGCATTTT | CASSSQTGRNQPQHF
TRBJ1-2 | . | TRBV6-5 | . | TGTGCCAGCAGCCTCCGCCTGGCGGAGGGCTACACCTTC | CASSLRLAEGYTF
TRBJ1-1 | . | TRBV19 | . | TGTGCCAGTAGTATAGGTTACATGAACACTGAAGCTTTCTTT | CASSIGYMNTEAFF
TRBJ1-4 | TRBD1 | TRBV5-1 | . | TGCGCCAGCAGCTTACAGGGGTACGAAAAACTGTTTTTT | CASSLQGYEKLFF
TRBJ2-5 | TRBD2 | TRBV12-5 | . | TGTGCTAGTGCCCGAGCGGGGGGGCCGGAGACCCAGTACTTC | CASARAGGPETQYF
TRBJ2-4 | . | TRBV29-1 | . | TGCAGCGTTGAGTACTATACAGGAGTAAAAAACATTCAGTACTTC | CSVEYYTGVKNIQYF
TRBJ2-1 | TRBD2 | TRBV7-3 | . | TGTGCCAGCAGATCTAGCGGGGGATCCTACAATGAGCAGTTCTTC | CASRSSGGSYNEQFF
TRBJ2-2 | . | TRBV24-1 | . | TGTGCCACCAGTGATTTTTCCCGGGGAGGTGGGTTCACCGGGGAGCTGTTTTTT | CATSDFSRGGGFTGELFF
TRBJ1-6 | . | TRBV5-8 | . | TGTGCCAGCAGCTTGAGGAGTGGAAATTCACCCCTCCACTTT | CASSLRSGNSPLHF
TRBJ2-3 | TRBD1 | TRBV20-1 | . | TGCAGTGCTAGTGGTCTGGACAGGGCCACAGATACGCAGTATTTT | CSASGLDRATDTQYF
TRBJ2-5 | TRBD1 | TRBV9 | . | TGTGCCAGCAGCGTAGCTTTGGGGACAGGACAAGAGACCCAGTACTTC | CASSVALGTGQETQYF
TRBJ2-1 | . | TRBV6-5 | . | TGTGCCAGCAGTTACTCACCCAGCGGAAACGAGCAGTTCTTC | CASSYSPSGNEQFF
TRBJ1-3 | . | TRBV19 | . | TGTGCCAGTAGTATACGTCCTACAGGTTTTGGAAACACCATATATTTT | CASSIRPTGFGNTIYF
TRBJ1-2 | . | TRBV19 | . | TGTGCCAGTAGTAGAGCGGCCAATGACTATGGCTACACCTTC | CASSRAANDYGYTF